The rows below give T cell receptor beta chains drawn from one sample of a study of shared clonotypes between healthy human individuals. Assay: immunoSEQ multiplex PCR; the TCRdb copy retains only in-frame clones and omits some. There are about 960,000 clones in the sample; approximately 80% occur only once, and roughly 1.5% lies in the top ten. Specimen: memory CD4+ T cells sorted from blood. Every receptor here comes from a young man in good health. Both conserved end residues are part of each CDR3. The D gene is left open where the match is weak. The size field is filled for only some rows; it gives once, few, many or a size class.

clone_size: few; d_call: TRBD2; v_call: TRBV5-4; j_call: TRBJ2-2; cdr3_aa: CASSSGTSPTGELFF; cdr3_nt: TGTGCCAGCAGCTCCGGGACTAGCCCCACCGGGGAGCTGTTTTTT
clone_size: few; d_call: NA; v_call: TRBV7-9; j_call: TRBJ2-7; cdr3_aa: CASSLMESSYEQYF; cdr3_nt: TGTGCCAGCAGCTTAATGGAATCTTCCTACGAGCAGTACTTC
clone_size: once; d_call: TRBD2; v_call: TRBV6-6; j_call: TRBJ2-3; cdr3_aa: CASRREGLTDTQYF; cdr3_nt: TGTGCCAGCAGACGGGAGGGCCTGACAGATACGCAGTATTTT
clone_size: few; d_call: NA; v_call: TRBV5-1; j_call: TRBJ1-1; cdr3_aa: CASSLITGSGNTEAFF; cdr3_nt: TGCGCCAGCAGCTTGATTACGGGCTCAGGGAACACTGAAGCTTTCTTT
clone_size: NA; d_call: NA; v_call: TRBV2; j_call: TRBJ1-2; cdr3_aa: CASSGVGSNGYTF; cdr3_nt: TGTGCCAGCAGTGGCGTCGGGTCCAATGGCTACACCTTC
clone_size: many; d_call: TRBD1; v_call: TRBV11-2; j_call: TRBJ1-4; cdr3_aa: CASSRGVAGQGEKLFF; cdr3_nt: TGTGCCAGCAGCCGGGGAGTTGCGGGACAGGGCGAAAAACTGTTTTTT
clone_size: NA; d_call: TRBD1; v_call: TRBV6-1; j_call: TRBJ2-7; cdr3_aa: CASRGGTGIPEQYF; cdr3_nt: TGTGCCAGCAGAGGGGGGACAGGGATCCCCGAGCAGTACTTC
clone_size: few; d_call: NA; v_call: TRBV6-1; j_call: TRBJ2-7; cdr3_aa: CASSETVVVSGEQYF; cdr3_nt: TGTGCCAGCAGTGAAACGGTCGTAGTGTCGGGCGAGCAGTACTTC
clone_size: NA; d_call: NA; v_call: TRBV11-3; j_call: TRBJ1-2; cdr3_aa: CASSPYYNGYGYTF; cdr3_nt: TGTGCCAGCAGCCCTTACTATAACGGCTATGGCTACACCTTC
clone_size: NA; d_call: NA; v_call: TRBV13; j_call: TRBJ2-5; cdr3_aa: CASSPGTLKTQYF; cdr3_nt: TGTGCCAGCAGCCCCGGGACCTTGAAGACCCAGTACTTC
clone_size: few; d_call: NA; v_call: TRBV7-9; j_call: TRBJ2-7; cdr3_aa: CASRQDFLEQYF; cdr3_nt: TGTGCCAGCAGACAAGACTTCCTCGAGCAGTACTTC
clone_size: once; d_call: TRBD1; v_call: TRBV5-1; j_call: TRBJ2-7; cdr3_aa: CASSSPGQGDEQYF; cdr3_nt: TGCGCCAGCAGCTCCCCGGGACAGGGCGACGAGCAGTACTTC
clone_size: once; d_call: NA; v_call: TRBV6-1; j_call: TRBJ1-2; cdr3_aa: CASRLDPANYGYTF; cdr3_nt: TGTGCCAGCAGGCTAGATCCAGCTAACTATGGCTACACCTTC
clone_size: NA; d_call: TRBD2; v_call: TRBV7-2; j_call: TRBJ2-3; cdr3_aa: CGTSGPADTQYF; cdr3_nt: TGTGGTACTAGCGGTCCCGCAGATACGCAGTATTTT
clone_size: few; d_call: TRBD1; v_call: TRBV28; j_call: TRBJ1-2; cdr3_aa: CASRDPGTGGPYGYTF; cdr3_nt: TGTGCCAGCAGGGACCCCGGGACAGGGGGCCCCTATGGCTACACCTTC
clone_size: NA; d_call: NA; v_call: TRBV5-1; j_call: TRBJ1-1; cdr3_aa: CASSEQGTEAFF; cdr3_nt: TGCGCCAGCAGCGAACAGGGCACTGAAGCTTTCTTT
clone_size: NA; d_call: TRBD1; v_call: TRBV6-6; j_call: TRBJ2-5; cdr3_aa: CASRPGQEAWETQYF; cdr3_nt: TGTGCCAGCAGGCCCGGACAGGAGGCTTGGGAGACCCAGTACTTC
clone_size: NA; d_call: NA; v_call: TRBV5-6; j_call: TRBJ2-6; cdr3_aa: CASSSSTGTRSGANVLTF; cdr3_nt: TGTGCCAGCAGCTCCTCAACAGGGACCCGCTCTGGGGCCAACGTCCTGACTTTC
clone_size: few; d_call: TRBD1; v_call: TRBV10-3; j_call: TRBJ2-7; cdr3_aa: CAISSGTETYEQYF; cdr3_nt: TGTGCCATCAGTTCCGGGACAGAAACCTACGAGCAGTACTTC
clone_size: NA; d_call: TRBD1; v_call: TRBV6-1; j_call: TRBJ2-3; cdr3_aa: CASSESSTGRTDTQYF; cdr3_nt: TGTGCCAGCAGTGAATCCTCGACAGGGCGCACAGATACGCAGTATTTT
clone_size: NA; d_call: NA; v_call: TRBV10-3; j_call: TRBJ1-1; cdr3_aa: CAIKGSVNTEAFF; cdr3_nt: TGTGCCATCAAGGGGTCGGTGAACACTGAAGCTTTCTTT
clone_size: NA; d_call: TRBD1; v_call: TRBV5-1; j_call: TRBJ2-1; cdr3_aa: CASSSGQGTNEQFF; cdr3_nt: TGCGCCAGCAGCTCAGGACAGGGGACCAATGAGCAGTTCTTC
clone_size: NA; d_call: NA; v_call: TRBV7-9; j_call: TRBJ1-2; cdr3_aa: CASSLGGPEGYTF; cdr3_nt: TGTGCCAGCAGCTTAGGGGGCCCAGAAGGCTACACCTTC
clone_size: NA; d_call: TRBD2; v_call: TRBV19; j_call: TRBJ2-5; cdr3_aa: CASRRGGIGETQYF; cdr3_nt: TGTGCCAGCAGAAGGGGAGGGATTGGGGAGACCCAGTACTTC
clone_size: NA; d_call: NA; v_call: TRBV19; j_call: TRBJ2-4; cdr3_aa: CASSVLQGRKNIQYF; cdr3_nt: TGTGCCAGTAGTGTCCTCCAGGGGCGCAAAAACATTCAGTACTTC
clone_size: NA; d_call: NA; v_call: TRBV7-2; j_call: TRBJ2-2; cdr3_aa: CASSGRENTGELFF; cdr3_nt: TGTGCCAGCAGCGGACGGGAAAACACCGGGGAGCTGTTTTTT
clone_size: NA; d_call: NA; v_call: TRBV6-4; j_call: TRBJ2-1; cdr3_aa: CASSPFVAYNEQFF; cdr3_nt: TGTGCCAGCAGTCCCTTTGTGGCCTACAATGAGCAGTTCTTC
clone_size: NA; d_call: NA; v_call: TRBV30; j_call: TRBJ1-2; cdr3_aa: CAWSGHTDGYTF; cdr3_nt: TGTGCCTGGAGCGGGCATACGGATGGCTACACCTTC
clone_size: NA; d_call: NA; v_call: TRBV4-1; j_call: TRBJ1-5; cdr3_aa: CASSQDPGQPQHF; cdr3_nt: TGCGCCAGCAGCCAAGACCCGGGTCAGCCCCAGCATTTT
clone_size: NA; d_call: NA; v_call: TRBV9; j_call: TRBJ1-4; cdr3_aa: CASSVGQGFEKLFF; cdr3_nt: TGTGCCAGCAGCGTAGGGCAGGGATTCGAAAAACTGTTTTTT
clone_size: NA; d_call: NA; v_call: TRBV10-3; j_call: TRBJ1-6; cdr3_aa: CAISDSRGNSPLHF; cdr3_nt: TGTGCCATCAGTGACTCGCGAGGGAATTCACCCCTCCACTTT
clone_size: NA; d_call: NA; v_call: TRBV19; j_call: TRBJ1-1; cdr3_aa: CASSTRPRGGTEAFF; cdr3_nt: TGTGCCAGTAGTACCCGCCCCCGGGGAGGCACTGAAGCTTTCTTT
clone_size: NA; d_call: NA; v_call: TRBV10-3; j_call: TRBJ2-1; cdr3_aa: CAISDRVVFNEQFF; cdr3_nt: TGTGCCATCAGTGACAGGGTGGTGTTCAATGAGCAGTTCTTC
clone_size: NA; d_call: NA; v_call: TRBV9; j_call: TRBJ1-3; cdr3_aa: CASSVGSGNLNTIYF; cdr3_nt: TGTGCCAGCAGCGTAGGCTCCGGAAACTTAAACACCATATATTTT
clone_size: NA; d_call: TRBD2; v_call: TRBV5-3; j_call: TRBJ2-7; cdr3_aa: CARRTSGNPYEQYF; cdr3_nt: TGTGCCAGACGGACTAGCGGGAACCCCTACGAGCAGTACTTC
clone_size: NA; d_call: TRBD1; v_call: TRBV27; j_call: TRBJ1-2; cdr3_aa: CASSSADRVNGYTF; cdr3_nt: TGTGCCAGCAGTTCGGCGGACAGGGTGAATGGCTACACCTTC
clone_size: NA; d_call: TRBD1; v_call: TRBV5-1; j_call: TRBJ2-5; cdr3_aa: CASSAIPGTGQETQYF; cdr3_nt: TGCGCCAGCAGCGCGATACCCGGGACAGGACAAGAGACCCAGTACTTC
clone_size: NA; d_call: NA; v_call: TRBV5-1; j_call: TRBJ2-5; cdr3_aa: CASSISETQYF; cdr3_nt: TGCGCCAGCAGCATCAGCGAGACCCAGTACTTC
clone_size: NA; d_call: NA; v_call: TRBV5-6; j_call: TRBJ1-2; cdr3_aa: CASSLSGQPYGYTF; cdr3_nt: TGTGCCAGCAGCTTGTCAGGACAGCCCTATGGCTACACCTTC
clone_size: NA; d_call: TRBD1; v_call: TRBV7-3; j_call: TRBJ1-4; cdr3_aa: CASPPHPPDRGNEKLFF; cdr3_nt: TGTGCCAGCCCCCCGCACCCGCCGGACAGGGGTAATGAAAAACTGTTTTTT
clone_size: NA; d_call: TRBD1; v_call: TRBV30; j_call: TRBJ2-7; cdr3_aa: CAWTPKGRGRNYEQYF; cdr3_nt: TGTGCCTGGACCCCGAAGGGTAGGGGGCGCAACTACGAGCAGTACTTC
clone_size: NA; d_call: TRBD2; v_call: TRBV10-3; j_call: TRBJ2-1; cdr3_aa: CAISEPPLAGIQFF; cdr3_nt: TGTGCCATCAGTGAGCCCCCATTAGCGGGGATACAGTTCTTC
clone_size: NA; d_call: TRBD2; v_call: TRBV2; j_call: TRBJ2-3; cdr3_aa: CASTSGGADTQYF; cdr3_nt: TGTGCCAGCACTAGCGGGGGGGCAGATACGCAGTATTTT
clone_size: NA; d_call: NA; v_call: TRBV7-6; j_call: TRBJ2-7; cdr3_aa: CASSSQGPHYEQYF; cdr3_nt: TGTGCCAGCAGTTCCCAAGGGCCCCACTACGAGCAGTACTTC
clone_size: NA; d_call: NA; v_call: TRBV7-2; j_call: TRBJ2-5; cdr3_aa: CASSPWATQETQYF; cdr3_nt: TGTGCCAGCAGCCCGTGGGCTACCCAAGAGACCCAGTACTTC
clone_size: NA; d_call: TRBD1; v_call: TRBV19; j_call: TRBJ1-1; cdr3_aa: CASSTQGTSTEAFF; cdr3_nt: TGTGCCAGTAGTACACAGGGGACCTCGACTGAAGCTTTCTTT
clone_size: NA; d_call: NA; v_call: TRBV5-6; j_call: TRBJ1-6; cdr3_aa: CASSSRAVYNSPLHF; cdr3_nt: TGTGCCAGCAGCTCACGGGCCGTCTATAATTCACCCCTCCACTTT
clone_size: NA; d_call: TRBD2; v_call: TRBV30; j_call: TRBJ2-2; cdr3_aa: CAWSVRASGRSRELFF; cdr3_nt: TGTGCCTGGAGTGTACGGGCTAGCGGGAGGAGCAGGGAGCTGTTTTTT
clone_size: NA; d_call: NA; v_call: TRBV5-6; j_call: TRBJ1-5; cdr3_aa: CASSLGKLPQHF; cdr3_nt: TGTGCCAGCAGCTTGGGAAAGCTGCCCCAGCATTTT
clone_size: NA; d_call: NA; v_call: TRBV7-9; j_call: TRBJ2-5; cdr3_aa: CASSQDRQQETQYF; cdr3_nt: TGTGCCAGCAGCCAAGACAGGCAGCAAGAGACCCAGTACTTC
clone_size: NA; d_call: TRBD1; v_call: TRBV5-1; j_call: TRBJ1-4; cdr3_aa: CASSLFTGVDEKLFF; cdr3_nt: TGCGCCAGCAGCTTGTTCACAGGGGTTGATGAAAAACTGTTTTTT
clone_size: NA; d_call: TRBD2; v_call: TRBV30; j_call: TRBJ2-5; cdr3_aa: CAWSGGPGETQYF; cdr3_nt: TGTGCCTGGTCGGGGGGGCCTGGAGAGACCCAGTACTTC
clone_size: NA; d_call: NA; v_call: TRBV19; j_call: TRBJ2-5; cdr3_aa: CATAGRSGETQYF; cdr3_nt: TGTGCCACCGCGGGGAGGAGTGGAGAGACCCAGTACTTC
clone_size: NA; d_call: NA; v_call: TRBV5-1; j_call: TRBJ2-5; cdr3_aa: CASSGPAQETQYF; cdr3_nt: TGCGCCAGCAGCGGGCCAGCTCAAGAGACCCAGTACTTC
clone_size: NA; d_call: TRBD1; v_call: TRBV7-2; j_call: TRBJ1-5; cdr3_aa: CASSRPGQGPNQPQHF; cdr3_nt: TGTGCCAGCAGCCGACCGGGACAGGGACCCAATCAGCCCCAGCATTTT